A selection of T cell receptor beta chains follows, all from one sample in a study of HIV-infected patients and healthy controls. TCRdb independently ran MiXCR on the 5' RACE reads; one entry per CDR3 protein. The table records several thousand distinct CDR3 sequences, 20% of them present only once. Sequencing was performed on blood, taken during antiretroviral therapy. Every receptor here comes from an adult with HIV infection. The CDR3 runs from the conserved cysteine through the conserved F or W. Each record gives: D gene, J gene, clone size, V gene, CDR3 protein, CDR3 DNA. The D gene is left open where the match is weak. Clone size is shown for a subset of rows, as once, few, many or a class of expanded clone.

D: .
J: TRBJ2-3
size: once
V: TRBV4-1
CDR3: CASSQEGTGSSTDTQYF
DNA: TGCGCCAGCAGCCAAGAGGGGACGGGGAGTAGCACAGATACGCAGTATTTT

D: TRBD2
J: TRBJ2-5
size: once
V: TRBV9
CDR3: CASSATGLPTETQYF
DNA: TGTGCCAGCAGCGCAACGGGACTACCGACAGAGACCCAGTACTTC

D: .
J: TRBJ1-1
size: .
V: TRBV18
CDR3: CASSPRGDFEAFF
DNA: TGTGCCAGCTCACCACGAGGAGACTTTGAAGCTTTCTTT

D: .
J: TRBJ2-7
size: medium-sized
V: TRBV6-6
CDR3: CASSLHSDYEQYF
DNA: TGTGCCAGCAGTCTCCACAGTGACTACGAGCAGTACTTC

D: .
J: TRBJ2-2
size: many
V: TRBV7-9
CDR3: CASSGTDTGELFF
DNA: TGTGCCAGCAGCGGGACGGACACCGGGGAGCTGTTTTTT

D: .
J: TRBJ2-7
size: medium-sized
V: TRBV12-3/TRBV12-4
CDR3: CASRDTLSYEQYF
DNA: TGTGCCAGCCGGGACACTCTTTCCTACGAGCAGTACTTC

D: TRBD1
J: TRBJ1-5
size: .
V: TRBV7-8
CDR3: CAISPRPGTGADSNQPQHF
DNA: TGTGCCATCAGCCCCCGTCCCGGGACAGGGGCCGATAGCAATCAGCCCCAGCATTTT

D: .
J: TRBJ2-1
size: large
V: TRBV19
CDR3: CASSIVQGPYNEQFF
DNA: TGTGCCAGTAGTATAGTACAGGGCCCATACAATGAGCAGTTCTTC

D: TRBD1
J: TRBJ1-1
size: many
V: TRBV18
CDR3: CASSPGTANTEAFF
DNA: TGTGCCAGCTCACCAGGGACAGCGAACACTGAAGCTTTCTTT

D: TRBD1
J: TRBJ1-4
size: many
V: TRBV7-9
CDR3: CASSQSRDRGPATNEKLFF
DNA: TGTGCCAGCAGCCAAAGCCGGGACAGGGGGCCTGCAACTAATGAAAAACTGTTTTTT

D: TRBD2
J: TRBJ2-3
size: many
V: TRBV6-6
CDR3: CASSYGAGGSTDTQYF
DNA: TGTGCCAGCAGTTACGGGGCGGGGGGGAGCACAGATACGCAGTATTTT

D: .
J: TRBJ1-1
size: medium-sized
V: TRBV12-3/TRBV12-4
CDR3: CASNPGGTEAFF
DNA: TGTGCCAGCAACCCCGGGGGGACTGAAGCTTTCTTT

D: TRBD2
J: TRBJ2-3
size: .
V: TRBV5-1
CDR3: CASRLAGGRVDTQYF
DNA: TGCGCCAGCAGACTAGCGGGGGGCCGCGTAGATACGCAGTATTTT

D: .
J: TRBJ2-1
size: many
V: TRBV6-1
CDR3: CASSPSYNEQFF
DNA: TGTGCCAGCAGCCCTTCCTACAATGAGCAGTTCTTC

D: .
J: TRBJ2-3
size: medium-sized
V: TRBV20-1
CDR3: CSARTIRTSTDTQYF
DNA: TGCAGTGCTCGAACCATTAGGACTAGCACAGATACGCAGTATTTT

D: TRBD1
J: TRBJ2-1
size: medium-sized
V: TRBV3-1
CDR3: CASSQGAWTGANEQFF
DNA: TGTGCCAGCAGCCAAGGAGCTTGGACAGGGGCCAATGAGCAGTTCTTC

D: .
J: TRBJ2-7
size: many
V: TRBV5-6
CDR3: CASSGGYGQSSYEQYF
DNA: TGTGCCAGCAGCGGCGGCTATGGACAGTCCTCCTACGAGCAGTACTTC

D: .
J: TRBJ1-1
size: medium-sized
V: TRBV12-3/TRBV12-4
CDR3: CASRDPGPAFF
DNA: TGTGCCAGCAGAGACCCGGGACCGGCTTTCTTT

D: .
J: TRBJ1-1
size: medium-sized
V: TRBV7-3
CDR3: CASSVQVNTEAFF
DNA: TGTGCCAGCAGCGTACAGGTGAACACTGAAGCTTTCTTT

D: .
J: TRBJ1-6
size: medium-sized
V: TRBV10-3
CDR3: CAISPQSSYNSPLHF
DNA: TGTGCCATCAGCCCCCAGAGCTCCTATAATTCACCCCTCCACTTT